This entry lists 10 T cell receptor beta chains sequenced from one sample in a study of blood T cells in healthy people across ages. PCR was performed a second time for 7 to 11 cycles using a sample-barcoded 5' primer and a J-beta primer mix. TCRdb recomputed calls from the 5' RACE reads with MiXCR, one row per CDR3 protein. The sample has 1.5 million to 1.9 million distinct CDR3 sequences, 35% to 45% seen once. The specimen was blood. The receptors derive from a young woman in good health.

The chain recombines TRBV6-4 with TRBJ2-1; 7 nucleotides match TRBD2. The CDR3 has 13 amino acids. The junction had 5 bases not matched to a gene; V was cut back by 5 bases and J by 7 bases. Per germline, CDR1 MRHNA and CDR2 SNTAGT. CDR3 in amino acids: CASSPELANEQFF. CDR3 DNA sequence: TGTGCCAGCAGTCCCGAACTAGCGAATGAGCAGTTCTTC.

The V call is TRBV20-1, the J call TRBJ2-5, with TRBD2 as a possible D gene (5 bases). The closer fit of TRBJ2-4 to the DNA end suggests the J call may be wrong. CDR1 and CDR2 from the germline V gene are DFQATT and SNEGSKA (reference sequence). This CDR3 spans 16 amino acids. In DNA, the CDR3 is TGCAGTGCTAAAGGCCCGTTTGGACTCGCCAAAAACATTCAGTACTTC. Translation: CSAKGPFGLAKNIQYF.

Of note for this clonotype: A read error may produce the germline difference seen at one junction end. This chain uses TRBV3-1 with TRBJ1-1; TRBD1 matches 11 bases. The CDR3 spans 12 residues. The germline gives CDR1 LGHDT, CDR2 YNNKEL (reference sequence). The CDR3 bases are TGTGCCAGCAGCCTAGGACAGGGGGCTTTCCTCTTT. Encoded protein: CASSLGQGAFLF.

The chain recombines TRBV12-3 or TRBV12-4 with TRBJ1-1, with a tentative D call TRBD1 (6 bases). The CDR3 has 14 residues. Trimming cost V 7 bases and J 4 bases, with 16 bases left between them. Written as DNA, the CDR3 is TGTGCCAGCACCTCGGACAGCCAAAGCACTGAAGCTTTCTTT. Translated, it gives CASTSDSQSTEAFF.

The rearrangement uses TRBV29-1 and TRBJ1-2; 7 positions match TRBD1. This CDR3 comprises 14 residues. Trimming took 4 bases from V and 3 from J; bases not matched to a gene: 8. CDR1 is SQVTM and CDR2 is ANQGSEA in the germline V gene. DNA of the CDR3: TGCAGCGTTGGCCCCCGACAGGGAGACTATGGCTACACCTTC. Translating gives CSVGPRQGDYGYTF.

This clonotype was picked up a small number of times. This chain uses TRBV3-1 with TRBJ2-5, with D perhaps assigned TRBD1 or TRBD2 (5 bases each). Germline lookup yields CDR1 LGHDT and CDR2 YNNKEL (reference sequence). The V and J ends lost 1 base and 11 bases respectively, with 26 bases between them. This CDR3 has 17 residues. CDR3 sequence reads: CASSQAGTVKVPSEQYF. The CDR3 nucleotides are TGTGCCAGCAGCCAAGCGGGGACGGTAAAAGTGCCTTCGGAGCAGTACTTC.

This clonotype was detected a few times. The chain has TRBV7-9 and TRBJ2-7, with D uncertain. The V end was cut by 4 bases, the J end by 5 bases, with 9 bases between. Germline values: CDR1 SEHNR, CDR2 FQNEAQ (reference sequence). The CDR3 runs to 12 residues. CDR3 amino acids: CASSSSGHEQYF. For the CDR3, the DNA is TGTGCCAGCAGCTCCTCTGGGCACGAGCAGTACTTC.

This clonotype turned up a few times. The junction does not match germline at one end; this may be a read error. The V call is TRBV20-1, the J call TRBJ2-7, with D possibly being TRBD2 (5 bases). Germline V lookup: CDR1 DFQATT, CDR2 SNEGSKA (reference sequence). The CDR3 covers 14 residues. CDR3 nucleotides: TGCAGTGCGAGAGCCCGGGGTAGGGCCTTGGAGCAGTACTTC. It translates to CSARARGRALEQYF.

Concerning this clonotype itself: Mismatch with germline at one junction end may stem from a read error. The chain carries TRBV24-1 and TRBJ2-1; TRBD2 matches at 7 bases. From germline, CDR1 is KGHDR and CDR2 SFDVKD. This CDR3 has 16 amino acids. The CDR3 DNA reads TGTGCCGCCAGCCCTGAGGCGGGAGTCTCCTACAATGAGCAGTTCTTC. Its protein is CAASPEAGVSYNEQFF.

This chain connects TRBV29-1 to TRBJ2-7, with D possibly being TRBD1 (6 bases). Germline CDR1 reads SQVTM; CDR2 reads ANQGSEA. The CDR3 has 12 amino acids. Trimming removed 7 bases at V and 4 bases at J, with 14 bases between. The CDR3 sequence: CSAVRGKYEQYF. The CDR3 nucleotides are TGCAGCGCGGTTAGGGGGAAATACGAGCAGTACTTC.